These T cell receptor beta chains were read from a single sample in a study of CD4 T cells in relation to SARS-CoV-2 and coronaviruses. Repertoires were generated with immunoSEQ multiplex PCR, while TCRdb's copy carries only in-frame clones and drops some. Of about 60,000 clones listed, roughly nine tenths are singletons. Specimen: naive CD4+ T cells from PBMCs. The source of these receptors is an adult with COVID-19. Each CDR3 is given with its conserved first and last residue. The order of the fields is J gene, D gene, V gene, clone size, CDR3 protein, CDR3 DNA. D genes are given only for firm matches. Clone size is given for some rows only: seen once, a few or many times, or a class if the clone is expanded.

TRBJ2-1,-,TRBV19,-,CASSLVNEQFF,TGTGCCAGTAGCCTAGTGAATGAGCAGTTCTTC
TRBJ2-3,TRBD2,TRBV11-3,-,CASSLGQREYRTDTQYF,TGTGCCAGCAGCTTAGGTCAGCGGGAGTATCGTACAGATACGCAGTATTTT
TRBJ2-7,TRBD2,TRBV9,-,CASSVGGTSSYEQYF,TGTGCCAGCAGCGTAGGAGGGACTAGTTCCTACGAGCAGTACTTC
TRBJ2-3,-,TRBV9,-,CASSARSKRGTDTQYF,TGTGCCAGCAGCGCCAGGAGTAAACGGGGCACAGATACGCAGTATTTT
TRBJ1-2,TRBD1,TRBV4-3,-,CASSQIQGASLYGYTF,TGCGCCAGCAGCCAAATACAGGGGGCCTCCCTCTATGGCTACACCTTC
TRBJ1-4,-,TRBV28,-,CASLLTGGSGEKLFF,TGTGCCAGCCTCCTTACGGGGGGCAGTGGGGAAAAACTGTTTTTT
TRBJ1-2,-,TRBV4-1,few,CASSQDGSLYGYTF,TGCGCCAGCAGCCAAGATGGGAGCCTCTATGGCTACACCTTC
TRBJ2-5,-,TRBV5-1,-,CASSLAGQVETQYF,TGCGCCAGCAGCTTAGCCGGGCAGGTGGAGACCCAGTACTTC
TRBJ1-5,-,TRBV19,once,CASSLPGEGRNQPQHF,TGTGCCAGTAGTCTTCCCGGGGAGGGGAGGAATCAGCCCCAGCATTTT
TRBJ2-3,TRBD2,TRBV7-9,-,CASSLVSGSADTQYF,TGTGCCAGCAGCTTAGTTAGCGGGAGCGCAGATACGCAGTATTTT